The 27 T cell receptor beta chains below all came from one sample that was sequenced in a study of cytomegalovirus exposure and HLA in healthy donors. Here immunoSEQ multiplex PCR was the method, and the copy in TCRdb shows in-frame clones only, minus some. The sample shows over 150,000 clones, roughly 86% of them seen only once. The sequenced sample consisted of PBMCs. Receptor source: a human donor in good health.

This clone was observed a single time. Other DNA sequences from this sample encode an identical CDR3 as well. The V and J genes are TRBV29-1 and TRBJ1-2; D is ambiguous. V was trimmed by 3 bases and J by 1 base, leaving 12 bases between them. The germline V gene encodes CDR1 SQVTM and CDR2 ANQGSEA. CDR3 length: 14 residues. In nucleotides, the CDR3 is TGCAGCGTTGATGGCCTTTCGAATAACTATGGCTACACCTTC. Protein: CSVDGLSNNYGYTF.

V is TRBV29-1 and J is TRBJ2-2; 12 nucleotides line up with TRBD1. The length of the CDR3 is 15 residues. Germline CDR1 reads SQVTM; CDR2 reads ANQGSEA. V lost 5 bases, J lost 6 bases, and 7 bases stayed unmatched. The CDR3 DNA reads TGCAGCGTTTTCCCGGGACAGGGGGCGTCCGGGGAGCTGTTTTTT. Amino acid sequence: CSVFPGQGASGELFF.

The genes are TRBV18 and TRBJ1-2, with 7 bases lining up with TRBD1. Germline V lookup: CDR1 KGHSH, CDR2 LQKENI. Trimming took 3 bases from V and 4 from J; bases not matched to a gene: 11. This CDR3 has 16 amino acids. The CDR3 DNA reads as TGTGCCAGCTCACCTCCTCTGAGACAGGGACTCTATGGCTACACCTTC. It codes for CASSPPLRQGLYGYTF. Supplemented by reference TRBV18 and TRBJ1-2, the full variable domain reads NAGVMQNPRHLVRRRGQEARLRCSPMKGHSHVYWYRQLPEEGLKFMVYLQKENIIDESGMPKERFSAEFPKEGPSILRIQQVVRGDSAAYFCASSPPLRQGLYGYTFGSGTRLTVV.

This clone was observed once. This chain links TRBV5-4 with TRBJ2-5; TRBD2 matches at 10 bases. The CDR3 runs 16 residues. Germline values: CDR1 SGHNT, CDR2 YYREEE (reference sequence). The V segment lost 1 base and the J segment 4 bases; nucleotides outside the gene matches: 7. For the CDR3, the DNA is TGTGCCAGCAGCTTGCCCCCAGCGGGGGGGGGAGAGACCCAGTACTTC. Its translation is CASSLPPAGGGETQYF.

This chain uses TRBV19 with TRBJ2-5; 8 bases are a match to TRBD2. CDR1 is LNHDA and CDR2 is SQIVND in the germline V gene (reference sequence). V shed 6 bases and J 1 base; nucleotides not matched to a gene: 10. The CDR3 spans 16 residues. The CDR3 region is CASSRAGVPRQETQYF. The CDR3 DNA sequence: TGTGCCAGTAGCCGAGCGGGAGTACCCCGCCAAGAGACCCAGTACTTC.

The CDR3 sequence is CASSASGRGVQETQYF. The CDR3 nucleotides are TGCGCCAGCAGCGCTAGCGGGAGGGGAGTCCAAGAGACCCAGTACTTC. The chain carries TRBV5-1 and TRBJ2-5; TRBD2 aligns across 12 bases. The germline gives CDR1 SGHRS, CDR2 YFSETQ. The J segment lost 1 base and the V segment lost 4 bases, leaving 5 bases of the junction unmatched. The length of the CDR3 is 16 residues.

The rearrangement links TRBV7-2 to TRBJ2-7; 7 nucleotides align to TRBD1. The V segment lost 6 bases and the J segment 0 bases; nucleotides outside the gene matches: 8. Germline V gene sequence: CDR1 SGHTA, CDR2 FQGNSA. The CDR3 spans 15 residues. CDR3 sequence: CASSYDRAFSYEQYF. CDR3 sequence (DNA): TGTGCCAGCAGTTACGACAGGGCGTTCTCCTACGAGCAGTACTTC.

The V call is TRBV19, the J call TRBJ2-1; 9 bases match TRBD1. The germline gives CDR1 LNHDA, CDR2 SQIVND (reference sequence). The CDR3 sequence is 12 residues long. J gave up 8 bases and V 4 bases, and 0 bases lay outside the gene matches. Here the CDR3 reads CASSRTGDEQFF. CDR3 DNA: TGTGCCAGTAGTAGGACAGGGGATGAGCAGTTCTTC.

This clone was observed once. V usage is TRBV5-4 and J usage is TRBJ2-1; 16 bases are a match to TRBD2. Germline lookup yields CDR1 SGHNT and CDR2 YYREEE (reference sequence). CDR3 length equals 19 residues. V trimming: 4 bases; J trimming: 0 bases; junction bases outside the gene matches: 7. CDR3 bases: TGTGCCAGCAGCCTGATGGGACTAGCGGGAGGGTTCTCCTACAATGAGCAGTTCTTC. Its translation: CASSLMGLAGGFSYNEQFF.

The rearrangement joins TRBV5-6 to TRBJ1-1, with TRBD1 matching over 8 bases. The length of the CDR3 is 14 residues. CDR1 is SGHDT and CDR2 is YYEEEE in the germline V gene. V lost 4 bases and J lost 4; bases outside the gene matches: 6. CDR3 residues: CASSHQGARTEAFF. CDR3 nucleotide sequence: TGTGCCAGCAGCCATCAGGGGGCGCGCACTGAAGCTTTCTTT.

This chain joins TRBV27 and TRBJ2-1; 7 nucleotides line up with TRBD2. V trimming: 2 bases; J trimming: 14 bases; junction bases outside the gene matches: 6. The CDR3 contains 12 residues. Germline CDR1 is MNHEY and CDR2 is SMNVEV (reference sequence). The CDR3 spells CASSLGSGREFF. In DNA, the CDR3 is TGTGCCAGCAGTTTAGGATCAGGGAGGGAGTTCTTC.

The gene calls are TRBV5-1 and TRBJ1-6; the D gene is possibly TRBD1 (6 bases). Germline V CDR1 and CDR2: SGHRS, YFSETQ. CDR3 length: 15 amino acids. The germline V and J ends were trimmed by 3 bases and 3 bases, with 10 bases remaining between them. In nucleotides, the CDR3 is TGCGCCAGCAGCTCAACGACAGGCTATAATTCACCCCTCCACTTT. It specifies CASSSTTGYNSPLHF. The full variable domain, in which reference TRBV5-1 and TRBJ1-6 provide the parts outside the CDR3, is KAGVTQTPRYLIKTRGQQVTLSCSPISGHRSVSWYQQTPGQGLQFLFEYFSETQRNKGNFPGRFSGRQFSNSRSEMNVSTLELGDSALYLCASSSTTGYNSPLHFGNGTRLTVT.

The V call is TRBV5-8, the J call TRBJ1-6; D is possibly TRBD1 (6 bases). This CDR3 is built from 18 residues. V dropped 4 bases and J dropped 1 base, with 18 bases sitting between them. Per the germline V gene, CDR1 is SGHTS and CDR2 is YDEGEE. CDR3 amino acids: CASSPGRTVLSYNSPLHF. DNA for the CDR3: TGTGCCAGCAGCCCTGGCAGGACAGTCCTTTCCTATAATTCACCCCTCCACTTT.

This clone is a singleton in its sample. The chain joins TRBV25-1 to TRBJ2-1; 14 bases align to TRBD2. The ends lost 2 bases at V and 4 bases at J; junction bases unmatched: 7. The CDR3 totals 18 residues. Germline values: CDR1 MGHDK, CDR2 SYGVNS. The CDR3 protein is CASSETGTSGSWYNEQFF. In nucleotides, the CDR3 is TGTGCCAGCAGTGAAACCGGGACTAGCGGGAGTTGGTACAATGAGCAGTTCTTC.

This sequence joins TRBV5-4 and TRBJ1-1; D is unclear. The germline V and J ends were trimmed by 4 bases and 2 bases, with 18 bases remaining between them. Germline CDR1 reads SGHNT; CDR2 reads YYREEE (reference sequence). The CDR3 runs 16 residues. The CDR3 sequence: CASSQGLHTFNTEAFF. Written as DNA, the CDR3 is TGTGCCAGCAGCCAAGGACTACACACCTTCAACACTGAAGCTTTCTTT. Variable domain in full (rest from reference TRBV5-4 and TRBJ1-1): ETGVTQSPTHLIKTRGQQVTLRCSSQSGHNTVSWYQQALGQGPQFIFQYYREEENGRGNFPPRFSGLQFPNYSSELNVNALELDDSALYLCASSQGLHTFNTEAFFGQGTRLTVV.

CDR3 DNA: TGTGCCAGCAGTGAAGTGGGGGACAGGAATCAGCCCCAGCATTTT. Its protein is CASSEVGDRNQPQHF. This chain connects TRBV6-1 to TRBJ1-5, with 8 bases identical to TRBD1. CDR3 size: 15 residues. Germline V gives CDR1 MNHNS, CDR2 SASEGT. V lost 1 base to trimming and J lost 4 bases; unmatched junction nucleotides: 3.

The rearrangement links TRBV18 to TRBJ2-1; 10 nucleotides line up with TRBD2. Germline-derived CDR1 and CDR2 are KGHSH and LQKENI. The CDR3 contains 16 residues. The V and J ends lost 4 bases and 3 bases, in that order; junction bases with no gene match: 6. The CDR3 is CASSLSSGRGYNEQFF. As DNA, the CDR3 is TGTGCCAGCTCACTTTCCAGCGGGAGGGGCTACAATGAGCAGTTCTTC.

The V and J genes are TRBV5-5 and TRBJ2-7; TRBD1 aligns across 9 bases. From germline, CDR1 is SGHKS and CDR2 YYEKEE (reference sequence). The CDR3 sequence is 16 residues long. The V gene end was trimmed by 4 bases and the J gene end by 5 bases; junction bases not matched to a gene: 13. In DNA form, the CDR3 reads TGTGCCAGCAGCCCCTCTGGAGGGACAGGGCGAAACGAGCAGTACTTC. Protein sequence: CASSPSGGTGRNEQYF.

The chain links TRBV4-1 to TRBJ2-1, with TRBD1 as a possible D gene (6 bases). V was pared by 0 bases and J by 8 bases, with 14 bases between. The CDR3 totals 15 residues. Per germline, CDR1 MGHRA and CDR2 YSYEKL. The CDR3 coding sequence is TGCGCCAGCAGCCAAGATGGGTACAGGGCTGATGAGCAGTTCTTC. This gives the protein CASSQDGYRADEQFF.

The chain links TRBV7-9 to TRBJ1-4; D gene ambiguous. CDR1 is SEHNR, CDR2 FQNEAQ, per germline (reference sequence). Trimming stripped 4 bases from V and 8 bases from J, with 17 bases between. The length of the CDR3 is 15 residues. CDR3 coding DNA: TGTGCCAGCAGCTCGAAGGCGACCGAGGAGGAAAAACTGTTTTTT. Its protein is CASSSKATEEEKLFF. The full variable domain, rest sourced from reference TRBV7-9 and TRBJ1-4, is DTGVSQNPRHKITKRGQNVTFRCDPISEHNRLYWYRQTLGQGPEFLTYFQNEAQLEKSRLLSDRFSAERPKGSFSTLEIQRTEQGDSAMYLCASSSKATEEEKLFFGSGTQLSVL.

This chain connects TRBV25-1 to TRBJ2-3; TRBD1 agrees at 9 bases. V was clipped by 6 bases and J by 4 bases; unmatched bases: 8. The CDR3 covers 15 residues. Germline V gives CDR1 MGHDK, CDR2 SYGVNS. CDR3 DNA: TGTGCCAGCAGAGCGACAGGGGGGGTCGCAGATACGCAGTATTTT. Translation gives CASRATGGVADTQYF.

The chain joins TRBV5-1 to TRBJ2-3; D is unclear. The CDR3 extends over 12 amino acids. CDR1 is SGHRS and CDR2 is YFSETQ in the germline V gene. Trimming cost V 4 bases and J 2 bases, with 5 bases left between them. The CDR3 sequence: CASSAHTDTQYF. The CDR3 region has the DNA TGCGCCAGCAGCGCACACACAGATACGCAGTATTTT.

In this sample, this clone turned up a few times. This CDR3 is CATRSGQGNQPQHF. The CDR3 DNA follows: TGTGCCACCAGGAGTGGACAGGGCAATCAGCCCCAGCATTTT. The chain uses TRBV15 and TRBJ1-5; 7 bases agree with TRBD1. The CDR3 runs 14 residues. CDR1 LNHNV and CDR2 YYDKDF come from the germline V gene (reference sequence). V dropped 6 bases and J dropped 2; count of bases not matched to a gene: 4.

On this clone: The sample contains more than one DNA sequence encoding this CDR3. CDR3 in amino acids: CASSVEGGAYNEQFF. CDR3 coding DNA: TGTGCCAGCAGCGTAGAGGGGGGGGCTTACAATGAGCAGTTCTTC. V gene TRBV9 combines with J gene TRBJ2-1; D is perhaps TRBD2 (7 bases). From germline, CDR1 is SGDLS and CDR2 YYNGEE. CDR3 size: 15 residues. V gave up 0 bases and J gave up 4 bases, with 11 bases separating them.

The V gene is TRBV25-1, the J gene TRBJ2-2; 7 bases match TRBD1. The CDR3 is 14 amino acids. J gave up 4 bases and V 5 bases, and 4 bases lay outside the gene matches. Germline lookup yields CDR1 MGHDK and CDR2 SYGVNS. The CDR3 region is CASSWAGGTGELFF. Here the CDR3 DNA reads TGTGCCAGCAGTTGGGCAGGGGGCACCGGGGAGCTGTTTTTT.

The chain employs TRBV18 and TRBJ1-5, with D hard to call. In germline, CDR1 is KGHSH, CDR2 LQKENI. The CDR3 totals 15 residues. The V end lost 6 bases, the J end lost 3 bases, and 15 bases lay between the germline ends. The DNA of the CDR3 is TGTGCCAGCTCCCGTGATACAGCAATCAATCAGCCCCAGCATTTT. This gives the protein CASSRDTAINQPQHF. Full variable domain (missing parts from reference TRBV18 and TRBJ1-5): NAGVMQNPRHLVRRRGQEARLRCSPMKGHSHVYWYRQLPEEGLKFMVYLQKENIIDESGMPKERFSAEFPKEGPSILRIQQVVRGDSAAYFCASSRDTAINQPQHFGDGTRLSIL.

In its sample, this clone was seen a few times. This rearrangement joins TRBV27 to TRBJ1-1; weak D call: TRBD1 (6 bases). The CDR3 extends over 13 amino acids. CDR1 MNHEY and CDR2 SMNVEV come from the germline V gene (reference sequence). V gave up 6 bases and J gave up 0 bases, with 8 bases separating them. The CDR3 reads CASRGHLNTEAFF. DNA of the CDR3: TGTGCCAGCAGGGGACATTTGAACACTGAAGCTTTCTTT.